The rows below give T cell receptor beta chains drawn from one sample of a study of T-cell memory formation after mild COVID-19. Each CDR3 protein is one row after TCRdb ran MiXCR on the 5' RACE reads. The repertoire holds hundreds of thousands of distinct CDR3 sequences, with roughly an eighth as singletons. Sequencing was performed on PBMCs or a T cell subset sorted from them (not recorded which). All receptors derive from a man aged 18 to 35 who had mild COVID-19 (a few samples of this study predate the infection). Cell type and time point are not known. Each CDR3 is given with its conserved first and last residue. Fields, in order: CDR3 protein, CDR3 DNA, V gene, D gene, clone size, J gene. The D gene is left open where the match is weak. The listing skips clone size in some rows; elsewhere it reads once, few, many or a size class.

CDR3: CASSYMGLRSPLHF; DNA: TGTGCCAGCAGTTACATGGGGCTTCGTTCACCCCTCCACTTT; V: TRBV6-5; D: -; size: few; J: TRBJ1-6
CDR3: CASSQGSLISTIYF; DNA: TGTGCCAGCAGCCAGGGGTCTCTGATAAGCACCATATATTTT; V: TRBV12-3/TRBV12-4; D: -; size: few; J: TRBJ1-3
CDR3: CASTYSHPEETQYF; DNA: TGTGCCAGCACTTACAGCCATCCGGAAGAGACCCAGTACTTC; V: TRBV28; D: -; size: -; J: TRBJ2-5
CDR3: CASNRIQGAETQYF; DNA: TGTGCCAGCAACCGGATACAGGGAGCAGAGACCCAGTACTTC; V: TRBV5-4; D: -; size: -; J: TRBJ2-5
CDR3: CASSSRRGATGELFF; DNA: TGTGCCAGCAGTTCCCGTAGGGGGGCCACCGGGGAGCTGTTTTTT; V: TRBV12-3/TRBV12-4; D: -; size: few; J: TRBJ2-2
CDR3: CSVTGTGGPDTQYF; DNA: TGCAGCGTGACCGGGACAGGGGGTCCAGATACGCAGTATTTT; V: TRBV29-1; D: TRBD1; size: few; J: TRBJ2-3
CDR3: CASKEGPIPHF; DNA: TGCGCCAGCAAAGAGGGTCCGATACCACACTTC; V: TRBV5-1; D: -; size: many; J: TRBJ2-7
CDR3: CATSDLKGAEYF; DNA: TGTGCCACCAGTGATTTGAAGGGGGCCGAGTACTTC; V: TRBV24-1; D: TRBD1; size: -; J: TRBJ2-4
CDR3: CASTLSGTGGLVEQFF; DNA: TGTGCCAGCACCCTGTCCGGGACAGGGGGATTGGTTGAGCAGTTCTTC; V: TRBV7-9; D: TRBD1; size: few; J: TRBJ2-1
CDR3: CASSRVAGGGTDTQYF; DNA: TGCGCCAGCAGCCGAGTCGCAGGGGGGGGCACAGATACGCAGTATTTT; V: TRBV4-3; D: -; size: -; J: TRBJ2-3
CDR3: CASTTFGDTQYF; DNA: TGTGCCAGCACTACCTTTGGGGATACGCAGTATTTT; V: TRBV12-3/TRBV12-4; D: -; size: few; J: TRBJ2-3
CDR3: CASSPHRDRPRPETQYF; DNA: TGTGCCAGCAGCCCCCATAGAGACAGGCCCCGTCCGGAGACCCAGTACTTC; V: TRBV9; D: -; size: few; J: TRBJ2-5
CDR3: CSVGRILDTQYF; DNA: TGCAGCGTTGGTAGAATCCTAGATACGCAGTATTTT; V: TRBV29-1; D: -; size: few; J: TRBJ2-3
CDR3: CASRRRGNEQFF; DNA: TGTGCCAGCAGGAGGCGGGGTAATGAGCAGTTCTTC; V: TRBV12-3/TRBV12-4; D: -; size: -; J: TRBJ2-1
CDR3: CASSGQENYEQYF; DNA: TGTGCCAGCAGCGGGCAGGAGAACTACGAGCAGTACTTC; V: TRBV7-9; D: -; size: many; J: TRBJ2-7
CDR3: CASSFNAGPQADTQYF; DNA: TGTGCCAGCAGCTTTAACGCGGGACCCCAGGCAGATACGCAGTATTTT; V: TRBV11-2; D: -; size: -; J: TRBJ2-3
CDR3: CSARSGTSQETQYF; DNA: TGCAGTGCTAGAAGCGGGACTAGCCAAGAGACCCAGTACTTC; V: TRBV20-1; D: TRBD2; size: few; J: TRBJ2-5
CDR3: CSARRGLEALGGQFF; DNA: TGCAGTGCTAGAAGGGGACTAGAGGCCCTGGGAGGGCAGTTCTTC; V: TRBV20-1; D: TRBD2; size: few; J: TRBJ2-1
CDR3: CASSPRDQPNYGYTF; DNA: TGTGCCAGCTCACCTAGGGACCAACCCAACTATGGCTACACCTTC; V: TRBV18; D: -; size: few; J: TRBJ1-2
CDR3: CASSRAGSYEQYF; DNA: TGCGCCAGCAGCCGTGCAGGATCCTACGAGCAGTACTTC; V: TRBV4-1; D: -; size: few; J: TRBJ2-7
CDR3: CASSLAVVPTNGYTF; DNA: TGTGCCAGCAGCTTAGCTGTGGTCCCGACAAATGGCTACACCTTC; V: TRBV11-2; D: -; size: -; J: TRBJ1-2
CDR3: CASSSGSTVQETQYF; DNA: TGTGCCAGCAGTTCGGGGAGCACAGTCCAAGAGACCCAGTACTTC; V: TRBV28; D: -; size: -; J: TRBJ2-5
CDR3: CASSFMALTNYGYTF; DNA: TGCGCCAGCAGCTTTATGGCGCTCACTAACTATGGCTACACCTTC; V: TRBV5-1; D: -; size: many; J: TRBJ1-2
CDR3: CASSSGGAGKNIQYF; DNA: TGTGCCAGCAGCTCCGGGGGGGCGGGCAAAAACATTCAGTACTTC; V: TRBV7-2; D: TRBD2; size: -; J: TRBJ2-4
CDR3: CASSPLGVGNSPLHF; DNA: TGTGCCAGCAGTCCCCTCGGGGTGGGTAATTCACCCCTCCACTTT; V: TRBV27; D: -; size: -; J: TRBJ1-6
CDR3: CASSQLQGSGANVLTF; DNA: TGTGCCAGCAGCCAGTTACAGGGTTCTGGGGCCAACGTCCTGACTTTC; V: TRBV4-2; D: -; size: -; J: TRBJ2-6
CDR3: CAGRGEAGATEAFF; DNA: TGTGCCGGCCGAGGAGAGGCCGGGGCCACTGAAGCTTTCTTT; V: TRBV6-2/TRBV6-3; D: -; size: -; J: TRBJ1-1
CDR3: CASRHYTGDSSPLHF; DNA: TGCGCCAGCAGGCATTACACAGGGGATAGTTCACCCCTCCACTTT; V: TRBV4-3; D: TRBD1; size: -; J: TRBJ1-6
CDR3: CAISDYRGSSSGYTF; DNA: TGTGCCATCAGTGACTATCGGGGCTCTTCCAGCGGCTACACCTTC; V: TRBV10-3; D: -; size: few; J: TRBJ1-2
CDR3: CASAFFTGKDYGYTF; DNA: TGTGCCAGCGCGTTTTTTACAGGGAAGGACTATGGCTACACCTTC; V: TRBV6-5; D: -; size: -; J: TRBJ1-2
CDR3: CASSRSGGENNEQFF; DNA: TGTGCCAGCAGTCGTAGCGGGGGCGAGAACAATGAGCAGTTCTTC; V: TRBV6-5; D: TRBD2; size: few; J: TRBJ2-1
CDR3: CASSWTPGGELFF; DNA: TGCGCCAGCAGTTGGACCCCAGGCGGGGAGCTGTTTTTT; V: TRBV10-2; D: -; size: -; J: TRBJ2-2
CDR3: CASRADSPYGYTF; DNA: TGTGCCAGCAGGGCGGACAGCCCGTATGGCTACACCTTC; V: TRBV6-2/TRBV6-3; D: -; size: few; J: TRBJ1-2
CDR3: CATSGGSNEKLFF; DNA: TGTGCCACCAGTGGCGGCTCAAATGAAAAACTGTTTTTT; V: TRBV24-1; D: -; size: few; J: TRBJ1-4
CDR3: CASSHLRRGGTDTQYF; DNA: TGTGCCAGCAGCCACCTGCGGCGGGGGGGCACAGATACGCAGTATTTT; V: TRBV7-2; D: TRBD2; size: -; J: TRBJ2-3
CDR3: CAWGPGGETQYF; DNA: TGTGCCTGGGGACCAGGCGGGGAGACCCAGTACTTC; V: TRBV30; D: -; size: -; J: TRBJ2-5
CDR3: CASSQDLARADTQYF; DNA: TGTGCCAGCAGCCAAGATCTGGCTAGGGCAGATACGCAGTATTTT; V: TRBV3-1; D: -; size: few; J: TRBJ2-3
CDR3: CASGIPWRSGANVLTF; DNA: TGTGCCAGCGGGATCCCTTGGCGCTCTGGGGCCAACGTCCTGACTTTC; V: TRBV11-1; D: -; size: few; J: TRBJ2-6
CDR3: CASSGAVQETQYF; DNA: TGTGCCAGCAGCGGGGCAGTCCAAGAGACCCAGTACTTC; V: TRBV12-3/TRBV12-4; D: -; size: few; J: TRBJ2-5
CDR3: CSASWRQDTDTQYF; DNA: TGCAGTGCTAGTTGGCGCCAAGACACAGATACGCAGTATTTT; V: TRBV20-1; D: -; size: few; J: TRBJ2-3
CDR3: CASSSEGANYGYTF; DNA: TGCGCCAGCAGCTCGGAGGGGGCTAACTATGGCTACACCTTC; V: TRBV5-1; D: -; size: few; J: TRBJ1-2
CDR3: CASSDEDQPQHF; DNA: TGTGCCAGCAGTGATGAGGATCAGCCCCAGCATTTT; V: TRBV25-1; D: -; size: -; J: TRBJ1-5
CDR3: CASSRDFNSPLHF; DNA: TGTGCCAGCAGTCGGGACTTTAATTCACCCCTCCACTTT; V: TRBV28; D: -; size: few; J: TRBJ1-6
CDR3: CASSPTELYGYTF; DNA: TGTGCCAGCAGCCCGACAGAGCTCTATGGCTACACCTTC; V: TRBV3-1; D: -; size: few; J: TRBJ1-2
CDR3: CASSTRQGGMFYGYTF; DNA: TGTGCCAGCAGCACCAGACAGGGGGGAATGTTCTATGGCTACACCTTC; V: TRBV7-9; D: TRBD1; size: few; J: TRBJ1-2
CDR3: CASSLAANRGPEAFF; DNA: TGCGCCAGCAGCTTGGCCGCGAACAGGGGACCTGAAGCTTTCTTT; V: TRBV5-1; D: TRBD1; size: many; J: TRBJ1-1
CDR3: CASRTRGHTDTQYF; DNA: TGTGCCAGCAGGACCAGGGGGCATACAGATACGCAGTATTTT; V: TRBV2; D: TRBD1; size: few; J: TRBJ2-3
CDR3: CASSLNTGETQYF; DNA: TGTGCCAGCAGCCTGAATACAGGAGAGACCCAGTACTTC; V: TRBV7-9; D: -; size: many; J: TRBJ2-5
CDR3: CASSADRAGDTQYF; DNA: TGCGCCAGCAGCGCGGACAGGGCCGGAGATACGCAGTATTTT; V: TRBV5-1; D: TRBD1; size: few; J: TRBJ2-3
CDR3: CASSYLAEFSEAFF; DNA: TGTGCCAGCAGTTACCTCGCCGAGTTCTCTGAAGCTTTCTTT; V: TRBV6-5; D: -; size: -; J: TRBJ1-1
CDR3: CASSKGAGNTIYF; DNA: TGTGCCAGCAGTAAGGGGGCTGGAAACACCATATATTTT; V: TRBV9; D: -; size: few; J: TRBJ1-3
CDR3: CASSTLDRGLNTEAFF; DNA: TGTGCCAGTAGTACCTTGGACAGGGGCCTGAACACTGAAGCTTTCTTT; V: TRBV19; D: TRBD1; size: many; J: TRBJ1-1
CDR3: CASSLSGVNTEAFF; DNA: TGTGCCAGCTCCCTGTCAGGGGTGAACACTGAAGCTTTCTTT; V: TRBV18; D: -; size: many; J: TRBJ1-1
CDR3: CASSAYSGGPETQYF; DNA: TGTGCCAGCTCGGCGTACAGCGGGGGGCCGGAGACCCAGTACTTC; V: TRBV18; D: TRBD2; size: -; J: TRBJ2-5